This T cell receptor beta chain was sequenced in a study of T cells after yellow fever vaccination. TCRdb reprocessed the 5' RACE reads via MiXCR and lists one record per CDR3 protein. This table holds hundreds of thousands of distinct CDR3 sequences, around 6.4% found once. The germline V gene encodes CDR1 SQVTM and CDR2 ANQGSEA. The CDR3 sequence is 13 residues long. With 7 bases removed from V and 0 bases from J, the gap between germline ends came to 12 bases. This clonotype was seen only a few times. V gene TRBV29-1 combines with J gene TRBJ1-1; unclear D gene. The receptor was isolated from a man in his thirties or forties who received the YFV17D yellow fever vaccine. Sequencing was performed on PBMCs, taken 5 days after the yellow fever booster vaccination. The CDR3 reads CSGARAMNTEAFF. The DNA of the CDR3 is TGCAGCGGAGCACGGGCCATGAACACTGAAGCTTTCTTT.